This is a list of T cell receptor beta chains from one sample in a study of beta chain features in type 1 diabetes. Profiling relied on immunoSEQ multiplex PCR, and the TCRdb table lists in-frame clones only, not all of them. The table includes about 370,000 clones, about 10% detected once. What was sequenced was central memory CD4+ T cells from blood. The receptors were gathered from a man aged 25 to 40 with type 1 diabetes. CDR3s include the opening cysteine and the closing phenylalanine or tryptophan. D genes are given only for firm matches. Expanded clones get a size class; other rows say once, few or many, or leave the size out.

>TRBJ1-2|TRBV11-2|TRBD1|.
CASSLDPDRVVYGYTF
TGTGCCAGCAGCTTAGATCCGGACAGGGTAGTCTATGGCTACACCTTC
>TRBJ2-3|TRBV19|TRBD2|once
CASSTRRGLAADTQYF
TGTGCCAGTAGTACTCGTAGGGGACTAGCGGCGGACACGCAGTATTTT
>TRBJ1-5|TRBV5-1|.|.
CASSPGGGTSNQPQHF
TGCGCCAGCAGCCCCGGGGGGGGGACGAGCAATCAGCCCCAGCATTTT
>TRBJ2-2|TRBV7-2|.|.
CASSFATGTGELFF
TGTGCCAGCAGCTTTGCTACAGGGACCGGGGAGCTGTTTTTT
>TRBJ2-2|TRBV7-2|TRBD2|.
CASSQDPAGATGELFF
TGTGCCAGCAGCCAAGATCCAGCGGGAGCCACCGGGGAGCTGTTTTTT
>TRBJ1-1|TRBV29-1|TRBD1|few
CSGVGQGGTEAFF
TGCAGCGGGGTCGGACAGGGGGGCACTGAAGCTTTCTTT
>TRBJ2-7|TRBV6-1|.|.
CASTPLGGTSYEQYF
TGTGCCAGCACCCCCCTGGGGGGAACTTCCTACGAGCAGTACTTC
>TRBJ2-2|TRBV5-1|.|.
CASSLGRSWTRNTGELFF
TGCGCCAGCAGCTTGGGCCGTAGTTGGACACGAAACACCGGGGAGCTGTTTTTT
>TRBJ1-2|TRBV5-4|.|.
CASSPDSNYGYTF
TGTGCCAGCAGCCCTGACAGTAACTATGGCTACACCTTC
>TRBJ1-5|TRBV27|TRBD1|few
CASSLTGAGQPQHF
TGTGCCAGCAGTCTGACAGGGGCGGGGCAGCCCCAGCATTTT
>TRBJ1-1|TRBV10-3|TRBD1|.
CASTISRDREAFF
TGTGCCAGCACCATTTCCCGGGACAGGGAAGCTTTCTTT
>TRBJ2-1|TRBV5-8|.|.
CASSYQGTFF
TGTGCCAGCAGCTACCAGGGCACCTTCTTC
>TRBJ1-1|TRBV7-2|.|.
CASSQVPRASTEAFF
TGCGCCAGCAGCCAAGTCCCCAGGGCAAGCACTGAAGCTTTCTTT
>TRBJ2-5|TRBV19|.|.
CASSITSGRAETQYF
TGTGCCAGTAGTATCACCAGCGGGCGGGCAGAGACCCAGTACTTC
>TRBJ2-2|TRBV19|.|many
CASRSPVQGGTGELFF
TGTGCCAGTAGATCTCCGGTACAGGGCGGGACCGGGGAGCTGTTTTTT
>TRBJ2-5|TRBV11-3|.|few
CASSSDAGVTQYF
TGTGCCAGCAGCTCCGATGCCGGCGTGACCCAGTACTTC
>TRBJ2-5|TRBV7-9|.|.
CPSRLEETQYF
TGTCCCAGCAGGCTGGAGGAGACCCAGTACTTC
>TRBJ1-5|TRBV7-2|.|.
CASSLGVRQPQHF
TGTGCCAGCAGCTTAGGGGTTCGACAGCCCCAGCATTTT
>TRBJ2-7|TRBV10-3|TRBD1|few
CAISGQGALSEQYF
TGTGCCATCAGTGGACAGGGGGCCCTCTCCGAGCAGTACTTC
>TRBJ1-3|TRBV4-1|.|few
CASSRTGEGGNTIYF
TGCGCCAGCAGTCGGACGGGGGAGGGTGGAAACACCATATATTTT
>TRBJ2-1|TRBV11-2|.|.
CASSPAPSAYNEQFF
TGTGCCAGCAGCCCCGCCCCGTCCGCCTACAATGAGCAGTTCTTC
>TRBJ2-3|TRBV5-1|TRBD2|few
CASSFQGLAGDTQYF
TGCGCCAGCAGCTTTCAGGGACTAGCGGGAGATACGCAGTATTTT
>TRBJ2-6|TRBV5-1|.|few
CASSLEGSGANVLTF
TGCGCCAGCAGCTTGGAGGGGTCTGGGGCCAACGTCCTGACTTTC
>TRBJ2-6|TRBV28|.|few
CASSFPGHRSGANVLTF
TGTGCCAGCAGTTTTCCGGGACACCGCTCTGGGGCCAACGTCCTGACTTTC
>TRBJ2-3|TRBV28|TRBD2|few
CATWTSGPDTQYF
TGTGCCACCTGGACTAGCGGGCCAGATACGCAGTATTTT
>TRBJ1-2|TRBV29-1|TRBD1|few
CSVVSSRDRGRNGYTF
TGCAGCGTTGTATCGTCCCGGGACAGGGGGCGGAATGGCTACACCTTC
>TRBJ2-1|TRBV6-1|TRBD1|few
CASSQDRAYEQFF
TGTGCCAGCAGTCAAGACAGGGCCTATGAGCAGTTCTTC
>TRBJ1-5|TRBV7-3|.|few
CASSRDANQPQHF
TGTGCCAGCAGCCGGGACGCGAATCAGCCCCAGCATTTT
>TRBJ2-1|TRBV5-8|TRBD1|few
CASSRVQGATYNEQFF
TGTGCCAGCAGCCGGGTGCAGGGGGCCACGTACAATGAGCAGTTCTTC
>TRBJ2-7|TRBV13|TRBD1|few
CASSPTGTGDDEQYF
TGTGCCAGCAGCCCAACCGGGACAGGGGACGACGAGCAGTACTTC
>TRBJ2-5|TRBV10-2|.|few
CASGWVAEETQYF
TGCGCCAGTGGGTGGGTAGCGGAAGAGACCCAGTACTTC
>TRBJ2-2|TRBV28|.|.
CASTPTGQVNTGELFF
TGTGCCAGCACTCCCACCGGGCAGGTCAACACCGGGGAGCTGTTTTTT
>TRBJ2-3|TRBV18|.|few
CASSPPSTDTQYF
TGTGCCAGCTCACCACCTAGCACAGATACGCAGTATTTT
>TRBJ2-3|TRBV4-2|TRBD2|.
CASSQVSGGGTDTQYF
TGTGCCAGCAGCCAAGTATCTGGGGGGGGCACAGATACGCAGTATTTT
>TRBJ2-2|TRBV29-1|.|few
CSVGWQGTGGELFF
TGCAGCGTTGGTTGGCAGGGTACTGGGGGGGAGCTGTTTTTT
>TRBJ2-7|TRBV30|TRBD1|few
CAWRRTGLYEQYF
TGTGCCTGGAGGAGGACAGGACTCTACGAGCAGTACTTC
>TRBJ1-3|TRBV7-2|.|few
CASSVGLTGNTIYF
TGTGCCAGCAGCGTCGGCCTTACTGGAAACACCATATATTTT
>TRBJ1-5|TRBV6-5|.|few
CASSLNQPQHF
TGTGCCAGCAGTCTCAATCAGCCCCAGCATTTT
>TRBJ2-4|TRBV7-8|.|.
CASSLGSGDIQYF
TGTGCCAGCAGCTTAGGTTCAGGGGACATTCAGTACTTC
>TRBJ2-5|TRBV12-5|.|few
CASGFGQTQYF
TGTGCTAGTGGTTTCGGTCAGACCCAGTACTTC
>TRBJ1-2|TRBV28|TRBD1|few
CASSSDRVAYGYTF
TGTGCCAGCAGTTCCGACAGGGTCGCCTATGGCTACACCTTC
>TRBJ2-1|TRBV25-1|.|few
CASSAGHPYNEQFF
TGTGCCAGCAGTGCGGGACACCCTTACAATGAGCAGTTCTTC
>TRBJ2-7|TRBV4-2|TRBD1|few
CASSQDGTGSYEQYF
TGTGCCAGCAGCCAAGATGGGACAGGGTCCTACGAGCAGTACTTC
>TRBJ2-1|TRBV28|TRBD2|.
CASSLKLAGVYNEQFF
TGTGCCAGCAGTCTAAAACTAGCGGGAGTTTACAATGAGCAGTTCTTC
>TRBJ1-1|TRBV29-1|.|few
CSVARGGNTEAFF
TGCAGCGTTGCTAGAGGGGGTAACACTGAAGCTTTCTTT
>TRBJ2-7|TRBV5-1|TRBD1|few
CASSLEGTGNHEQYF
TGCGCCAGCAGCTTGGAGGGGACAGGGAACCACGAGCAGTACTTC
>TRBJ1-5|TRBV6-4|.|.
CASSVGPGQPQHF
TGTGCCAGCAGTGTGGGTCCGGGACAGCCCCAGCATTTT
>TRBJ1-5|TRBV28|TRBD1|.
CASSSGQGNQPQHF
TGTGCCAGCAGTTCTGGACAGGGCAATCAGCCCCAGCATTTT
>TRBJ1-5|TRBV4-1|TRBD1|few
CASSQFDRDHQPQHF
TGCGCCAGCAGCCAATTCGACAGGGACCATCAGCCCCAGCATTTT
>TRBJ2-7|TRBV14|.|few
CASSHRKRGLIYEQYF
TGTGCCAGCAGCCACCGTAAAAGGGGACTTATATACGAGCAGTACTTC
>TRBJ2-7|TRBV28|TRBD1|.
CASTSGTGAYEQYF
TGTGCCAGCACATCCGGGACAGGGGCCTACGAGCAGTACTTC
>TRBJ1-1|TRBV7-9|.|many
CASSADPNTEAFF
TGTGCCAGCAGCGCCGACCCGAACACTGAAGCTTTCTTT
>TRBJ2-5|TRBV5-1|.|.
CASSLGDDSAGTQYF
TGCGCCAGCAGCTTGGGGGATGACTCTGCGGGGACCCAGTACTTC
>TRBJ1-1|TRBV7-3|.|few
CASSSSLRNGNTEAFF
TGTGCCAGCAGCTCCAGCTTGCGGAATGGGAACACTGAAGCTTTCTTT
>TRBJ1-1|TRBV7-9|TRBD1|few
CASSSGTGGSSEAFF
TGTGCCAGCAGCTCGGGGACAGGGGGTTCGTCTGAAGCTTTCTTT
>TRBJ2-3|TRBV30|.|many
CAWSGSRAPFGSADTQYF
TGTGCCTGGAGTGGGTCCAGGGCTCCCTTTGGGAGTGCAGATACGCAGTATTTT
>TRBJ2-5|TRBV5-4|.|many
CASPAGRDQETQYF
TGTGCCAGCCCCGCGGGGCGGGACCAAGAGACCCAGTACTTC
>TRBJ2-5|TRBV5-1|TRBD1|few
CASSLRQGEETQYF
TGCGCCAGCAGCTTGCGACAGGGAGAGGAGACCCAGTACTTC
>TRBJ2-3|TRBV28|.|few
CASSLSEGLNF
TGTGCCAGCAGTTTATCGGAAGGGCTCAATTTT
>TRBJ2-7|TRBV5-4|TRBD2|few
CASSQVLAGGNYEQYF
TGTGCCAGCAGCCAAGTACTAGCGGGAGGGAACTACGAGCAGTACTTC